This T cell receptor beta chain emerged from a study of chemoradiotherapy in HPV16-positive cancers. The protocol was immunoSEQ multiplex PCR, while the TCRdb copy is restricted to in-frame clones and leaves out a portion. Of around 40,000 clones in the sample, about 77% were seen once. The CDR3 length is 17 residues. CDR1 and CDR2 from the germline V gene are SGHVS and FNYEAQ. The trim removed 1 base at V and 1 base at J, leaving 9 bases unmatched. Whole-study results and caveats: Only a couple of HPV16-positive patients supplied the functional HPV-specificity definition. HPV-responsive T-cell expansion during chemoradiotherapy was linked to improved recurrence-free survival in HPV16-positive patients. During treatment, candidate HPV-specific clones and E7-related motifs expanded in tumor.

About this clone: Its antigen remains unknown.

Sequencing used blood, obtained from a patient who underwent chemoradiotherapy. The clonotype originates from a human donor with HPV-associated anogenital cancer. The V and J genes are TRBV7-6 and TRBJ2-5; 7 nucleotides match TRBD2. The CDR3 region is CASSLEGRAPIQETQYF. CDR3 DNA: TGTGCCAGCAGCTTAGAGGGGAGGGCCCCGATCCAAGAGACCCAGTACTTC.